What follows are 26 T cell receptor beta chains derived from one specimen sequenced in a study of CD8+CD57+ T cells in acquired aplastic anemia. Using genomic DNA as the template, TCR beta VDJ and CDR3 profiling was carried out. One entry per CDR3 protein results from TCRdb running MiXCR on the reads. The sample lists approximately 170,000 distinct CDR3 sequences, approximately 44% occurring once. Patients included in sequencing had previously demonstrated CD8+CD57+ cell expansion by flow cytometry. Sample: sorted CD4+, CD8+, or CD8+CD57+ T cells (not recorded which) from PBMCs. These receptors originate from a human donor with aplastic anemia.

Written as DNA, the CDR3 is TGTGCCAGCAGTTACTCTCGCCCGAACACGGGAGAGCAGTACGTC. Protein: CASSYSRPNTGEQYV. The chain couples TRBV25-1 to TRBJ2-7; TRBD2 is a possible D gene (5 bases). The CDR3 has 15 amino acids. Germline V gene data show CDR1 as MGHDK and CDR2 as SYGVNS. Trimming took off 5 bases at V and 7 bases at J, with 21 bases between the two ends.

The J gene is TRBJ1-5, the V gene TRBV6-4, with D unclear. The CDR3 is 13 amino acids. V lost 2 bases to trimming and J lost 4 bases, with 6 bases between them. The V gene's germline CDR1 is MRHNA and CDR2 SNTAGT. CDR3: CASSDRANQPQHF. In DNA, the CDR3 is TGTGCCAGCAGTGACAGGGCAAATCAGCCCCAGCATTTT.

This clonotype was observed many times. The chain employs TRBV6-1 and TRBJ1-1; possibly TRBD1 for D (5 bases). The V end lost 5 bases, the J end lost 5 bases, and 12 bases lay between the germline ends. CDR3 length: 13 amino acids. CDR1 and CDR2 from the germline V gene are MNHNS and SASEGT. The CDR3 spells CASSLNQGTEAFF. Written as DNA, the CDR3 is TGTGCCAGCAGTCTTAACCAGGGTACTGAAGCTTTCTTT.

This clonotype was recorded many times. The CDR3 DNA is TGCAGTGCCAAGGACAAATATAGCAATCAGCCCCAGCATTTT. Protein: CSAKDKYSNQPQHF. The chain employs TRBV20-1 and TRBJ1-5; D perhaps matches TRBD1 (5 bases). Germline assignment: CDR1 DFQATT and CDR2 SNEGSKA (reference sequence). V was pared by 6 bases and J by 0 bases, with 12 bases between. The CDR3 spans 14 residues.

By frequency in the sample, this clonotype is medium-sized. V usage is TRBV2 and J usage is TRBJ2-7, with 9 bases identical to TRBD2. The CDR3 has 12 amino acids. V lost 5 bases, J lost 9 bases, and 5 bases stayed unmatched. Germline CDR1 is SNHLY and CDR2 is FYNNEI. CDR3 protein: CASSLAGVVQYV. The CDR3 DNA follows: TGTGCCAGCAGTTTAGCGGGAGTAGTGCAGTACGTC.

This clonotype was observed a handful of times. Since no conserved phenylalanine or tryptophan closes the CDR3, a read error is the likely cause. This chain joins TRBV2 and TRBJ1-1, with D maybe TRBD1 (5 bases). Germline V CDR1 and CDR2: SNHLY, FYNNEI. Trimming shortened V by 6 bases and J by 4 bases, and 15 bases separated the two germline ends. This CDR3 has 14 amino acids. CDR3 coding DNA: TGTGCCAGCAGACCCGGGACGGCCGCCACTGAAGCTTTCCTT. Translation: CASRPGTAATEAFL.

The table lists this clonotype with a few counts. This rearrangement joins TRBV29-1 to TRBJ2-3; 10 bases agree with TRBD2. The CDR3 consists of 13 residues. Germline CDR1 is SQVTM and CDR2 is ANQGSEA. J lost 5 bases, V lost 4 bases, and 3 bases had no gene match. The CDR3 nucleotides are TGCAGCGTTGTTTGGACTAGCGGAGATACGCAGTATTTT. Its translation: CSVVWTSGDTQYF.

This clonotype appeared many times. This chain links TRBV9 with TRBJ1-6; 9 bases align to TRBD1. Germline CDR1 SGDLS, CDR2 YYNGEE. V was pared by 4 bases and J by 8 bases, with 7 bases of the junction left unmatched. The CDR3 has 15 residues. CDR3 coding DNA: TGTGCCAGCAGCACCGGGGACAGGGTTCATTCACCCCTCCACTTT. Protein: CASSTGDRVHSPLHF.

This clonotype was recorded many times. V usage is TRBV9 and J usage is TRBJ1-1; D call uncertain. The V gene lost 2 bases and the J gene lost 4 bases, with 12 bases spanning the gap. Germline V gene sequence: CDR1 SGDLS, CDR2 YYNGEE. CDR3 length equals 14 residues. The CDR3 DNA sequence: TGTGCCAGCAGCGTGGAGGCGCGTGGCACTGAAGCTTTCTTT. It translates to CASSVEARGTEAFF.

CDR3 coding DNA: TGCAGTGCACGTTCCTCGACAGACCCCTACGAGCAGTACTTC. It is translated as CSARSSTDPYEQYF. The V and J genes are TRBV20-1 and TRBJ2-7; TRBD1 might be the D (5 bases). CDR1 and CDR2 (germline): DFQATT, SNEGSKA (reference sequence). V was shortened by 6 bases and J by 2 bases, with 17 bases between the two germline ends. This CDR3 region has 14 residues.

This clonotype was recorded a few times. This chain connects TRBV10-3 to TRBJ1-2; 10 positions match TRBD1. The CDR3 consists of 15 residues. The V gene end was trimmed by 7 bases and the J gene end by 7 bases; junction bases not matched to a gene: 12. Germline V gene sequence: CDR1 ENHRY, CDR2 SYGVKD. CDR3 nucleotides: TGTGCCATCACTCCCGAGGGGACAGGGGTGGTTGGCTACACCTTC. Residues: CAITPEGTGVVGYTF.

In this sample, this clonotype turned up once. The CDR3 DNA is TGTGCCAGCAGCCGATCGGGACAGTACTACGAGCAGTACGTC. This gives the protein CASSRSGQYYEQYV. The rearrangement joins TRBV7-2 to TRBJ2-7, with 7 bases identical to TRBD1. CDR3 length: 14 residues. Germline-derived CDR1 and CDR2 are SGHTA and FQGNSA. V was clipped by 5 bases and J by 3 bases; unmatched bases: 7.

CDR3: CATRRQGESEHF. The CDR3 DNA follows: TGTGCCACCAGAAGACAGGGCGAGTCCGAGCATTTT. The genes are TRBV15 and TRBJ1-5; 7 bases align to TRBD1. The CDR3 runs 12 residues. CDR1 LNHNV and CDR2 YYDKDF come from the germline V gene (reference sequence). The ends lost 6 bases at V and 14 bases at J; junction bases unmatched: 10. Full variable domain (rest looked up from reference TRBV15 and TRBJ1-5): DAMVIQNPRYQVTQFGKPVTLSCSQTLNHNVMYWYQQKSSQAPKLLFHYYDKDFNNEADTPDNFQSRRPNTSFCFLDIRSPGLGDTAMYLCATRRQGESEHFGDGTRLSIL.

This clonotype has at least ten counts. This rearrangement joins TRBV20-1 to TRBJ1-1; tentative D call: TRBD1 (6 bases). The CDR3 runs to 14 residues. The V and J ends lost 1 base and 4 bases respectively, with 13 bases between them. Germline V CDR1 and CDR2: DFQATT, SNEGSKA (reference sequence). CDR3 sequence: CSARAGQGTTEAFF. CDR3 DNA: TGCAGTGCTAGAGCAGGGCAGGGGACCACTGAAGCTTTCTTT.

Worth noting for this clonotype: Given the absence of the conserved phenylalanine or tryptophan at the CDR3 end, a read error is likely. Because the CDR3's place on the DNA is in doubt, the DNA is left out and the CDR3 is given as listed by TCRdb. This chain connects TRBV4-2 to TRBJ2-7; the table assigns TRBD2, which was not confirmed against the DNA. CDR1 LGHNA and CDR2 YNFKEQ come from the germline V gene. Ends included, the CDR3 has 15 residues. This CDR3 is CASSQVLSGGPLFPL.

This clonotype came up a few times. This chain joins TRBV6-5 and TRBJ1-1; TRBD1 matches 7 bases. This CDR3 contains 15 residues. Germline V CDR1 and CDR2: MNHEY, SVGAGI. J lost 2 bases, V lost 6 bases, and 9 bases had no gene match. CDR3 sequence: CASRSTRGINTEAFF. For the CDR3, the DNA is TGTGCCAGCAGGAGTACCAGGGGGATCAACACTGAAGCTTTCTTT.

The chain has TRBV7-3 and TRBJ2-7; TRBD1 matches 7 bases. The ends lost 5 bases at V and 6 bases at J; junction bases unmatched: 13. The germline gives CDR1 SGHTA, CDR2 FQGTGA. This CDR3 contains 15 residues. The CDR3 loop is CASSRRAAGGSEQYF. Here the CDR3 DNA reads TGTGCCAGCAGCCGCCGGGCGGCAGGGGGTAGCGAGCAGTACTTC.

The genes are TRBV6-4 and TRBJ1-5, with D possibly TRBD1 on 5 matching bases. V shed 5 bases and J shed 5 bases, with 13 bases lying between them. This CDR3 comprises 14 residues. Germline CDR1 reads MRHNA; CDR2 reads SNTAGT. CDR3 sequence: CASSKDGGDQPQHF. In nucleotides, the CDR3 is TGTGCCAGCAGTAAGGACGGAGGGGATCAGCCCCAGCATTTT.

This clonotype has ten or more counts. This chain links TRBV5-1 with TRBJ2-5; D uncertain. Germline-derived CDR1 and CDR2 are SGHRS and YFSETQ. V shed 8 bases and J shed 1 base, with 12 bases lying between them. The CDR3 consists of 13 residues. The DNA of the CDR3 is TGCGCCAGTTTCGTCGACACCCAAGAGACCCAGTACTTC. It yields the protein CASFVDTQETQYF.

This clonotype was observed many times. This chain links TRBV7-9 with TRBJ2-7; D remains ambiguous. The CDR3 is 13 residues long. The germline V gene has CDR1 SEHNR and CDR2 FQNEAQ (reference sequence). The V end lost 3 bases, the J end lost 0 bases, and 6 bases lay between the germline ends. The CDR3 DNA reads TGTGCCAGCAGCTTTCCGGCCTCCTACGAGCAGTACTTC. Encoded protein: CASSFPASYEQYF.

Turning to this clonotype: Possible read error: a much larger clone is one base away. This chain joins TRBV11-1 and TRBJ2-4, with 9 bases fitting TRBD1. The CDR3 covers 15 residues. Germline values: CDR1 SGHAT, CDR2 FQDESV (reference sequence). The CDR3 DNA follows: TGTGCCAGCAGCTCGGGACAGGGTAGTAGAAACATTCAGTGCTTC. It yields the protein CASSSGQGSRNIQCF.

This clonotype was counted at least ten times. This chain joins TRBV11-3 and TRBJ2-5, with D tentatively TRBD1 (5 bases). This CDR3 is 17 amino acids long. V gave up 5 bases and J gave up 5 bases, with 24 bases separating them. Germline V gene sequence: CDR1 SGHNT, CDR2 YENEEA. In nucleotides, the CDR3 is TGTGCCAGCAGCCGAGGACAAAGGACCGGATCTCGGGAGACCCAGTACTTC. Translated, it gives CASSRGQRTGSRETQYF.

This clonotype showed up many times. The rearrangement joins TRBV5-1 to TRBJ2-6; D possibly corresponds to TRBD1 (5 bases). The germline V and J ends were trimmed by 2 bases and 0 bases, with 15 bases remaining between them. The CDR3 is 18 residues long. The V gene's germline CDR1 is SGHRS and CDR2 YFSETQ. CDR3 DNA sequence: TGCGCCAGCAGCTTTAGGGGTCCGATAAGCTCTGGGGCCAACGTCCTGACTTTC. Translated: CASSFRGPISSGANVLTF.

This clonotype has a count of ten or more. The chain uses TRBV5-1 and TRBJ1-1; 7 nucleotides agree with TRBD1. The CDR3 has 14 amino acids. CDR1 SGHRS and CDR2 YFSETQ come from the germline V gene. After removal of 4 bases from V and 5 bases from J, the junction contained 8 bases not matched to a gene. For the CDR3, the DNA is TGCGCCAGCAGCCCGGGACAGAGCGGTACTGAAGCTTTCTTT. Translating it yields CASSPGQSGTEAFF.

CDR3 region: CAISVEVGVNEQFF. Here the CDR3 DNA reads TGTGCCATCAGTGTCGAAGTGGGGGTTAATGAGCAGTTCTTC. The chain is built from TRBV10-3 and TRBJ2-1; the D gene could be TRBD1 or TRBD2 (5 bases each). The CDR3 has 14 residues. Trimming removed 4 bases from V and 7 bases from J, with 14 bases in between. Germline lookup yields CDR1 ENHRY and CDR2 SYGVKD.

This clonotype was found many times. J is TRBJ2-5 and V is TRBV20-1; 8 bases line up with TRBD2. Germline CDR1 and CDR2: DFQATT and SNEGSKA (reference sequence). Trimming cost V 3 bases and J 0 bases; bases outside gene matches: 6. This CDR3 contains 15 residues. The CDR3 DNA reads TGCAGTGCTAGGCCTAGCGGGCGGTACCAAGAGACCCAGTACTTC. This gives the protein CSARPSGRYQETQYF.